Each of the 22 T cell receptor beta chains below was sequenced from the same sample in a study of blood T cells in healthy people across ages. A second PCR, run for roughly 7 to 12 cycles, used a sample-barcoded 5' primer plus a J-beta primer mix. TCRdb reprocessed the 5' RACE reads with MiXCR, giving one entry per CDR3 protein. The sample includes roughly 1,300,000 distinct CDR3 sequences, approximately 63% of them seen just once. The sequencing sample was made of blood. The receptor source for this set is a young man in good health.

The V and J genes are TRBV4-3 and TRBJ2-7; D is ambiguous. The CDR3 runs to 15 residues. The V gene's germline CDR1 is LGHNA and CDR2 YSLEER. V was shortened by 1 base and J by 0 bases, with 10 bases between the two germline ends. The DNA of the CDR3 is TGCGCCAGCAGCCAAGGGTTACATCCCTCCTACGAGCAGTACTTC. Its translation: CASSQGLHPSYEQYF.

This clonotype was counted between two and nine times. The genes are TRBV6-1 and TRBJ2-5; D is ambiguous. TRBJ2-7 explains the end of the DNA better; the J call may be wrong. Germline V gene lookup returns CDR1 MNHNS and CDR2 SASEGT. This CDR3 has 14 amino acids. CDR3 loop: CASRQKDGPYEQYF. The CDR3 nucleotides are TGTGCCAGCAGACAGAAGGATGGCCCTTACGAGCAGTACTTC.

The chain joins TRBV2 to TRBJ2-2; a weak D match, TRBD1 (6 bases). Germline-derived CDR1 and CDR2 are SNHLY and FYNNEI. V dropped 7 bases and J dropped 0 bases, with 12 bases sitting between them. The CDR3 contains 15 residues. CDR3 in DNA: TGTGCCAGCACCGGGACATTCGCGAACACCGGGGAGCTGTTTTTT. This codes for CASTGTFANTGELFF.

The chain carries TRBV28 and TRBJ2-2; 8 bases agree with TRBD1. Looked up from germline, CDR1 is MDHEN and CDR2 is SYDVKM. CDR3 length: 14 residues. With V trimmed by 6 bases and J by 4 bases, 4 bases remained unmatched. CDR3 nucleotide sequence: TGTGCCAGCAGCCGACAGGGGTCCACCGGGGAGCTGTTTTTT. It yields the protein CASSRQGSTGELFF. The full variable domain, completed using reference TRBV28 and TRBJ2-2, is DVKVTQSSRYLVKRTGEKVFLECVQDMDHENMFWYRQDPGLGLRLIYFSYDVKMKEKGDIPEGYSVSREKKERFSLILESASTNQTSMYLCASSRQGSTGELFFGEGSRLTVL.

This clonotype has only one observation. CDR3 in amino acids: CASSQVDGQGQHQPQHF. The DNA of the CDR3 is TGCGCCAGCAGCCAAGTGGATGGACAGGGCCAACATCAGCCCCAGCATTTT. This rearrangement joins TRBV4-1 to TRBJ1-5, with 8 bases matching TRBD1. After removal of 1 base from V and 5 bases from J, the junction contained 10 bases not matched to a gene. Germline CDR1 reads MGHRA; CDR2 reads YSYEKL. This CDR3 spans 17 amino acids.

This clonotype has ten or more counts. This chain connects TRBV7-8 to TRBJ1-6, with D unclear. CDR3 length: 12 residues. Germline CDR1 SGHVS, CDR2 FQNEAQ. V was pared by 2 bases and J by 14 bases, with 10 bases between. Written as DNA, the CDR3 is TGTGCCAGCAGCTTACCGCGGACGTCCCTCCACTTT. Translation gives CASSLPRTSLHF.

The gene calls are TRBV7-9 and TRBJ1-3; D is ambiguous. V was trimmed by 5 bases and J by 0 bases, leaving 11 bases between them. Germline-derived CDR1 and CDR2 are SEHNR and FQNEAQ (reference sequence). The CDR3 covers 15 residues. DNA for the CDR3: TGTGCCAGCAGCACCGAAGGCCGCTCTGGAAACACCATATATTTT. It translates to CASSTEGRSGNTIYF.

The gene calls are TRBV20-1 and TRBJ2-6; D ambiguous. CDR1 is DFQATT and CDR2 is SNEGSKA in the germline V gene (reference sequence). Deletions cut 3 bases from V and 9 bases from J, with 15 bases between. CDR3 length: 14 residues. CDR3 sequence: CSASLSSTNNVLTF. CDR3 in DNA: TGCAGTGCTAGCCTCTCCTCGACAAACAACGTCCTGACTTTC.

V usage is TRBV14 and J usage is TRBJ2-4; 15 bases line up with TRBD2. The last part of the DNA fits TRBJ2-7 better; the J call may be wrong. Germline V gives CDR1 SGHDN, CDR2 FVKESK. CDR3 length: 19 amino acids. CDR3 DNA sequence: TGTGCCAGCAGCCTGCGGACTAGCGGGAGGGCCGCGTCAGTCCACGAGCAGTACTTC. Translated, it gives CASSLRTSGRAASVHEQYF.

This clonotype came up a few times. This rearrangement joins TRBV28 to TRBJ2-7; perhaps TRBD1 as D (6 bases). The CDR3 totals 13 residues. The V end lost 5 bases, the J end lost 0 bases, and 8 bases lay between the germline ends. Germline V gene data show CDR1 as MDHEN and CDR2 as SYDVKM. The CDR3 sequence is CASSGTLSYEQYF. DNA of the CDR3: TGTGCCAGCAGTGGGACACTCTCCTACGAGCAGTACTTC.

J is TRBJ2-1 and V is TRBV20-1; the D is unclear. The CDR3 is made up of 15 amino acids. V shed 0 bases and J shed 5 bases, with 14 bases lying between them. Germline assignment: CDR1 DFQATT and CDR2 SNEGSKA (reference sequence). As DNA, the CDR3 is TGCAGTGCTAGAGATTGGGCTACTATCCACAATGAGCAGTTCTTC. Its protein product is CSARDWATIHNEQFF.

The V gene is TRBV2, the J gene TRBJ1-1; D unresolved. The germline CDR1 and CDR2 sequences are SNHLY and FYNNEI. This CDR3 contains 15 residues. Trimming shortened V by 0 bases and J by 0 bases, and 8 bases separated the two germline ends. Written as DNA, the CDR3 is TGTGCCAGCAGTGAAGCGCTAAACTTGAACACTGAAGCTTTCTTT. Amino acid sequence: CASSEALNLNTEAFF.

The chain employs TRBV24-1 and TRBJ2-7, with D possibly being TRBD1 or TRBD2 (5 bases each). Germline CDR1 is KGHDR and CDR2 is SFDVKD. CDR3 size: 13 residues. Trimming cost V 4 bases and J 8 bases, with 14 bases left between them. The CDR3 region is CATSEGTAYQQYF. The CDR3 DNA reads TGTGCCACCAGTGAGGGGACGGCGTACCAGCAGTACTTC.

A single count supports this clonotype. V usage is TRBV6-2 or TRBV6-3 and J usage is TRBJ1-1; D gene uncertain. The CDR3 sequence is 17 residues long. Trimming took 3 bases from V and 1 from J, leaving 18 bases between them. The V gene's germline CDR1 is MNHEY and CDR2 SVGEGT. The CDR3 DNA sequence: TGTGCCAGCAGTTATACGTTTCAGCCAAAGTGGAACACTGAAGCTTTCTTT. This gives the protein CASSYTFQPKWNTEAFF.

V is TRBV4-1 and J is TRBJ2-5; 7 nucleotides agree with TRBD1. The length of the CDR3 is 15 residues. With 4 bases clipped from V and 1 base from J, the junction kept 6 bases outside the gene matches. CDR1 is MGHRA, CDR2 YSYEKL, per germline. Written as DNA, the CDR3 is TGCGCCAGCAGCCCGGTAGAGGGGGCCCAAGAGACCCAGTACTTC. Residues: CASSPVEGAQETQYF.

The genes are TRBV4-1 and TRBJ1-1; D unresolved. Germline V gene data show CDR1 as MGHRA and CDR2 as YSYEKL. This CDR3 has 14 amino acids. Trimming removed 1 base from V and 4 bases from J, with 10 bases in between. CDR3: CASSQAGGGTEAFF. The DNA of the CDR3 is TGCGCCAGCAGCCAAGCTGGCGGAGGCACTGAAGCTTTCTTT.

The rearrangement links TRBV5-1 to TRBJ2-3; TRBD2 aligns across 8 bases. J lost 5 bases, V lost 7 bases, and 15 bases had no gene match. Germline-derived CDR1 and CDR2 are SGHRS and YFSETQ. The CDR3 spans 16 residues. In nucleotides, the CDR3 is TGCGCCAGCGGATCCGAAAATAGCGGGGCCCAAGATACGCAGTATTTT. It translates to CASGSENSGAQDTQYF.

The V and J genes are TRBV4-1 and TRBJ2-1, with D tentatively TRBD2 (6 bases). Per the germline V gene, CDR1 is MGHRA and CDR2 is YSYEKL. The CDR3 is 17 amino acids. V was shortened by 1 base and J by 0 bases, with 13 bases between the two germline ends. The CDR3 sequence: CASSQAQGGTSYNEQFF. CDR3 DNA: TGCGCCAGCAGCCAAGCCCAGGGCGGGACCTCCTACAATGAGCAGTTCTTC.

This clonotype has just a few counts. This rearrangement joins TRBV27 to TRBJ1-1; D gene ambiguous. There are 15 residues in the CDR3. Germline V gene data show CDR1 as MNHEY and CDR2 as SMNVEV (reference sequence). The V gene lost 2 bases and the J gene lost 1 base, with 11 bases spanning the gap. The CDR3 nucleotides read TGTGCCAGCAGTTTAAGCGGGAGTGGGAACACTGAAGCTTTCTTT. It codes for CASSLSGSGNTEAFF.

The CDR3, as DNA: TGTGCCAGCAACCCCGTCCAAGGAGATGTAGAGACCCAGTACTTC. It specifies CASNPVQGDVETQYF. The chain recombines TRBV3-1 with TRBJ2-4; no definite D call. The J call may be faulty, since TRBJ2-5 better matches the DNA end. Per the germline V gene, CDR1 is LGHDT and CDR2 is YNNKEL (reference sequence). CDR3 length: 15 amino acids.

In its sample, this clonotype was seen a few times. The chain joins TRBV29-1 to TRBJ2-1; 7 bases map to TRBD2. CDR1 SQVTM and CDR2 ANQGSEA come from the germline V gene. V lost 3 bases to trimming and J lost 6 bases; unmatched junction nucleotides: 8. The CDR3 consists of 14 residues. CDR3 in amino acids: CSVEQAGRVNEQFF. Written as DNA, the CDR3 is TGCAGCGTTGAGCAAGCGGGAAGGGTCAATGAGCAGTTCTTC.

Only a few counts were recorded for this clonotype. This rearrangement joins TRBV2 to TRBJ1-5; TRBD1 agrees at 9 bases. The CDR3 is 15 residues long. The germline gives CDR1 SNHLY, CDR2 FYNNEI. V lost 5 bases, J lost 1 base, and 3 bases stayed unmatched. The CDR3 DNA is TGTGCCAGCAGTACGGACAGGGGAAGCAATCAGCCCCAGCATTTT. The encoded protein is CASSTDRGSNQPQHF. The full variable domain, rest sourced from reference TRBV2 and TRBJ1-5, is EPEVTQTPSHQVTQMGQEVILRCVPISNHLYFYWYRQILGQKVEFLVSFYNNEISEKSEIFDDQFSVERPDGSNFTLKIRSTKLEDSAMYFCASSTDRGSNQPQHFGDGTRLSIL.